What follows are 23 T cell receptor beta chains derived from one specimen sequenced in a study of beta chain features in type 1 diabetes. Investigators reverse transcribed all isolated RNA, so they sequenced expressed TCRB transcripts. Profiled with immunoSEQ multiplex PCR; TCRdb holds only in-frame clones, not every one. The data show 250,000 to 350,000 clones, with approximately 11% seen just once and around 0.015% held by the top ten. What was sequenced was naive CD4+ T cells from blood. These receptors were collected from a woman in her 30s in good health.

CDR3 loop: CAWIPGLAGPDTQYF. The CDR3 nucleotides are TGTGCCTGGATTCCGGGACTAGCGGGTCCAGATACGCAGTATTTT. This chain connects TRBV30 to TRBJ2-3; 12 bases agree with TRBD2. V lost 4 bases and J lost 4; bases outside the gene matches: 6. Germline CDR1 is GTSNPN and CDR2 is SVGIG (reference sequence). The CDR3 covers 15 residues.

The chain joins TRBV18 to TRBJ2-7, with 7 bases aligning to TRBD1. CDR1 and CDR2 (germline): KGHSH, LQKENI. J lost 0 bases, V lost 3 bases, and 5 bases had no gene match. The CDR3 has 15 residues. The DNA for the CDR3 is TGTGCCAGCTCACCGAGGGGGCCGCCCTCCTACGAGCAGTACTTC. Amino acid sequence: CASSPRGPPSYEQYF.

The CDR3 spells CASSESSGHGYTF. The CDR3 DNA reads TGTGCCAGCAGTGAATCGTCAGGGCATGGCTACACCTTC. The rearrangement links TRBV2 to TRBJ1-2; perhaps TRBD1 as D (5 bases). Germline CDR1 SNHLY, CDR2 FYNNEI. The CDR3 totals 13 residues. The V end was cut by 2 bases, the J end by 6 bases, with 10 bases between.

The chain's CDR3 is CASSLLGGTEAFF. In nucleotides, the CDR3 is TGTGCCAGCAGTTTATTAGGGGGTACTGAAGCTTTCTTT. The J gene is TRBJ1-1, the V gene TRBV28, with D maybe TRBD1 (6 bases). Trimming took 1 base from V and 5 from J, leaving 8 bases between them. CDR1 and CDR2 (germline): MDHEN, SYDVKM. CDR3 length equals 13 residues.

CDR3 bases: TGTGCCAGCTCACCCGCGTGGACTAGCTACGAGCAGTACTTC. Protein: CASSPAWTSYEQYF. The rearrangement uses TRBV18 and TRBJ2-7, with 7 bases lining up with TRBD2. The CDR3 runs 14 residues. CDR1 and CDR2 (germline): KGHSH, LQKENI. V was clipped by 3 bases and J by 3 bases; unmatched bases: 5.

V is TRBV19 and J is TRBJ1-2; 9 bases map to TRBD1. Per the germline V gene, CDR1 is LNHDA and CDR2 is SQIVND (reference sequence). The CDR3 has 15 amino acids. The J segment lost 7 bases and the V segment lost 6 bases, leaving 12 bases of the junction unmatched. CDR3 sequence: CASRTPGQGIGGYTF. The CDR3 bases are TGTGCCAGTAGGACGCCGGGACAGGGCATCGGTGGCTACACCTTC.

This clone was recorded a few times. This sequence joins TRBV5-1 and TRBJ2-7; D is possibly TRBD2 (5 bases). Trimming removed 0 bases at V and 0 bases at J, with 7 bases between. In germline, CDR1 is SGHRS, CDR2 YFSETQ. This CDR3 region has 14 residues. Here the CDR3 DNA reads TGCGCCAGCAGCTTGGGGACTCCCTCCTACGAGCAGTACTTC. As protein: CASSLGTPSYEQYF.

This clone was recorded a few times. This sequence joins TRBV18 and TRBJ2-1; 10 bases map to TRBD2. The ends lost 1 base at V and 5 bases at J; junction bases unmatched: 5. The CDR3 is made up of 16 amino acids. Germline CDR1 is KGHSH and CDR2 is LQKENI. The CDR3 here is CASSPLPLAGDNEQFF. CDR3 bases: TGTGCCAGCTCACCACTTCCCCTAGCGGGAGACAATGAGCAGTTCTTC.

The sample holds a few counts of this clone. The chain is built from TRBV27 and TRBJ2-3; TRBD2 aligns across 10 bases. Germline trimming cut 6 bases from V and 8 bases from J; bases unmatched to any gene: 14. CDR3 length: 16 amino acids. Germline CDR1 is MNHEY and CDR2 is SMNVEV (reference sequence). As DNA, the CDR3 is TGTGCCAGCAGCATGAGCGGGAGGGCCGTCGGCGGTACGCAGTATTTT. This translates into CASSMSGRAVGGTQYF.

The CDR3 coding sequence is TGTGCCAGCTCACCACCGGGCGGGAGGGACAATGAGCAGTTCTTC. Its protein product is CASSPPGGRDNEQFF. The chain is built from TRBV18 and TRBJ2-1, with 9 nucleotides matching TRBD2. The CDR3 runs to 15 residues. Germline loops: CDR1 KGHSH, CDR2 LQKENI. Trimming took 0 bases from V and 5 from J; bases not matched to a gene: 2.

This clone was counted between two and nine times. This chain joins TRBV6-5 and TRBJ2-4; D not resolved. CDR1 and CDR2 from the germline V gene are MNHEY and SVGAGI. Deletions cut 1 base from V and 6 bases from J, with 13 bases between. The CDR3 runs to 15 residues. CDR3 residues: CASSYLSRGRNIQYF. The CDR3 region has the DNA TGTGCCAGCAGTTACTTATCACGAGGTAGAAACATTCAGTACTTC.

The rearrangement uses TRBV18 and TRBJ2-7; D possibly corresponds to TRBD2 (5 bases). This CDR3 comprises 15 residues. V shed 3 bases and J shed 5 bases, with 17 bases lying between them. CDR1 and CDR2 (germline): KGHSH, LQKENI. The CDR3 bases are TGTGCCAGCTCACCGTTGGACCTTGGAGGTAACGAGCAGTACTTC. Its protein product is CASSPLDLGGNEQYF.

This clone has more than one count but fewer than ten. The CDR3 bases are TGCAGCGTTGACAGGGCCCAAGAGACCCAGTACTTC. As protein: CSVDRAQETQYF. The chain couples TRBV29-1 to TRBJ2-5; tentative D call: TRBD1 (5 bases). Trimming cost V 3 bases and J 1 base, with 6 bases left between them. The CDR3 length is 12 residues. The germline V gene encodes CDR1 SQVTM and CDR2 ANQGSEA.

The chain uses TRBV28 and TRBJ2-1, with 7 nucleotides matching TRBD2. V trimming: 11 bases; J trimming: 3 bases; junction bases outside the gene matches: 7. The germline V gene has CDR1 MDHEN and CDR2 SYDVKM. This CDR3 has 13 amino acids. This chain's CDR3 is CALGLADYNEQFF. CDR3 nucleotides: TGTGCCCTAGGGCTAGCGGACTACAATGAGCAGTTCTTC.

The table lists this clone with a few counts. The chain recombines TRBV9 with TRBJ2-1, with D perhaps matching TRBD2 (6 bases). This CDR3 is built from 15 residues. V was cut by 4 bases and J by 0 bases, with 11 bases left in between. CDR1 and CDR2 (germline): SGDLS, YYNGEE. CDR3 amino acids: CASSTSGGSYNEQFF. The DNA for the CDR3 is TGTGCCAGCAGCACATCCGGGGGCTCCTACAATGAGCAGTTCTTC.

The chain carries TRBV5-1 and TRBJ2-1; a weak D match, TRBD2 (5 bases). V lost 4 bases and J lost 3, with 14 bases in between. The CDR3 contains 15 residues. The germline CDR1 and CDR2 sequences are SGHRS and YFSETQ. This CDR3 reads CASSMRAVLYNEQFF. CDR3 nucleotide sequence: TGCGCCAGCAGCATGAGGGCCGTACTCTACAATGAGCAGTTCTTC.

The chain combines TRBV5-1 with TRBJ2-7; D remains unclear. CDR1 is SGHRS, CDR2 YFSETQ, per germline. V was clipped by 0 bases and J by 0 bases, with 7 bases between them. The CDR3 spans 14 residues. The CDR3 spells CASSLVPSSYEQYF. DNA of the CDR3: TGCGCCAGCAGCTTGGTCCCTAGCTCCTACGAGCAGTACTTC. Drawing the rest from reference TRBV5-1 and TRBJ2-7, the complete variable domain is KAGVTQTPRYLIKTRGQQVTLSCSPISGHRSVSWYQQTPGQGLQFLFEYFSETQRNKGNFPGRFSGRQFSNSRSEMNVSTLELGDSALYLCASSLVPSSYEQYFGPGTRLTVT.

This chain uses TRBV4-2 with TRBJ2-7, with a possible D match to TRBD2 (6 bases). The CDR3 covers 17 residues. Trimming left V 1 base short and J 0 bases short, with 16 bases between. CDR1 is LGHNA and CDR2 is YNFKEQ in the germline V gene. The CDR3 region has the DNA TGTGCCAGCAGCCAAGTAAGTTCCGTGGGAGGCTCCTACGAGCAGTACTTC. Protein product: CASSQVSSVGGSYEQYF.

This clone was seen a handful of times. The CDR3 coding sequence is TGTGCCAGCAGGCGATCGGCTAACTATGGCTACACCTTC. Amino acids: CASRRSANYGYTF. This chain uses TRBV28 with TRBJ1-2; D is ambiguous. V shed 6 bases and J shed 0 bases, with 8 bases lying between them. Germline lookup yields CDR1 MDHEN and CDR2 SYDVKM. CDR3 length: 13 residues.

The table lists this clone with a few counts. This chain links TRBV15 with TRBJ2-5; D is unclear. V was pared by 0 bases and J by 0 bases, with 5 bases between. From germline, CDR1 is LNHNV and CDR2 YYDKDF (reference sequence). This CDR3 comprises 14 residues. The CDR3 DNA reads as TGTGCCACCAGCAGAGATCCGGACCAAGAGACCCAGTACTTC. Translating it yields CATSRDPDQETQYF.

This clone was counted between two and nine times. V usage is TRBV7-9 and J usage is TRBJ2-5; D is possibly TRBD1 (5 bases). TRBJ2-7 matches the DNA end more closely, so the J call is doubtful. Germline V CDR1 and CDR2: SEHNR, FQNEAQ (reference sequence). This CDR3 is built from 15 residues. CDR3 coding DNA: TGTGCCAGCAGCTTAGGGACACAACATCCCTACGAGCAGTACTTC. Protein product: CASSLGTQHPYEQYF.

This clone was counted a few times. The rearrangement joins TRBV25-1 to TRBJ1-1; D might be TRBD1 (6 bases). CDR1 and CDR2 (germline): MGHDK, SYGVNS. Between the trimmed V and J ends, which lost 4 bases and 0 bases, there was a span of 9 bases. The CDR3 contains 14 residues. As DNA, the CDR3 is TGTGCCAGCAGTGTAACAGGGCTGAACACTGAAGCTTTCTTT. It encodes CASSVTGLNTEAFF.

This sequence joins TRBV9 and TRBJ2-2; 8 bases are shared with TRBD1. Germline-derived CDR1 and CDR2 are SGDLS and YYNGEE. V lost 4 bases, J lost 0 bases, and 2 bases stayed unmatched. This CDR3 spans 15 amino acids. The CDR3 region has the DNA TGTGCCAGCAGCTTGACAGGGGCGAACACCGGGGAGCTGTTTTTT. As protein: CASSLTGANTGELFF.